Shown below are 6 T cell receptor beta chains from a single sample sequenced in a study of T cell responses to AZD1222 COVID-19 vaccine. Measured with immunoSEQ multiplex PCR; TCRdb has only the in-frame clones, and not every one. The table has 200,000 to 250,000 clones, approximately 94% seen once. The sequencing used peripheral blood, collected on day 0 of MenACWY control vaccination. The receptor set was obtained from an adult in good health.

CDR3 nucleotides: TGCGCCAGCAGCCAGGGGAAGACCCAGTACTTC. It yields the protein CASSQGKTQYF. The chain combines TRBV4-1 with TRBJ2-5, with D hard to call. Germline V gene sequence: CDR1 MGHRA, CDR2 YSYEKL. CDR3 length: 11 amino acids. Trimming removed 3 bases from V and 6 bases from J, with 5 bases in between.

The rearrangement links TRBV28 to TRBJ2-2; 7 nucleotides align to TRBD1. In germline, CDR1 is MDHEN, CDR2 SYDVKM. The CDR3 runs to 16 residues. Trimming at V came to 5 bases and at J to 0 bases, leaving 6 bases not matched to a gene. CDR3 nucleotides: TGTGCCAGCAGTGAGGGGGCGGGCACGAACACCGGGGAGCTGTTTTTT. The encoded protein is CASSEGAGTNTGELFF.

This chain joins TRBV27 and TRBJ2-5; D possibly corresponds to TRBD1 (6 bases). This CDR3 has 17 residues. Germline V CDR1 and CDR2: MNHEY, SMNVEV (reference sequence). The V and J ends lost 3 bases and 3 bases respectively, with 20 bases between them. CDR3 in DNA: TGTGCCAGCAGTTTTAGCCAAACCGGGACACCAGAAGAGACCCAGTACTTC. As protein: CASSFSQTGTPEETQYF.

The chain carries TRBV7-2 and TRBJ1-6, with 7 bases fitting TRBD1. CDR1 is SGHTA and CDR2 is FQGNSA in the germline V gene. V lost 1 base, J lost 5 bases, and 5 bases stayed unmatched. The CDR3 covers 16 residues. This CDR3 is CASSLDRGGNNSPLHF. The CDR3, as DNA: TGTGCCAGCAGCTTAGACAGGGGAGGGAATAATTCACCCCTCCACTTT.

The CDR3 sequence is CASSTRPKRFF. For the CDR3, the DNA is TGTGCCAGCAGTACTAGGCCGAAAAGGTTCTTC. The chain has TRBV2 and TRBJ2-1, with D possibly TRBD2 on 5 matching bases. This CDR3 has 11 residues. CDR1 and CDR2 (germline): SNHLY, FYNNEI. V was trimmed by 5 bases and J by 15 bases, leaving 14 bases between them.

The gene calls are TRBV11-3 and TRBJ2-5; D unresolved. Germline CDR1 reads SGHNT; CDR2 reads YENEEA. The V end was cut by 5 bases, the J end by 5 bases, with 12 bases between. CDR3 length: 13 residues. This CDR3 is CASSQGPPETQYF. In DNA form, the CDR3 reads TGTGCCAGCAGCCAAGGGCCGCCGGAGACCCAGTACTTC.